The rows below give T cell receptor beta chains drawn from one sample of a study of metastatic and nonmetastatic thyroid tumors. TCRdb ran MiXCR on the PCR reads. The sample consists of approximately 29,000 clones, about 30% of them appearing once. Source material: blood. Receptors originate from a female donor with papillary thyroid cancer or a benign thyroid nodule (not recorded which). Some clones in this sample may be carry-over from other donors' samples. Each CDR3 is given with its conserved first and last residue.

v_call	j_call	cdr3_aa
TRBV5-1	TRBJ1-1	CANSLGRGGESFF
TRBV7-9	TRBJ2-7	CASSLVGTSYEQYF
TRBV28	TRBJ1-1	CASSASGWGRKNTEAFF
TRBV7-3	TRBJ2-7	CASSLTDRAGEQYF
TRBV11-2	TRBJ2-7	CASSRDRVSVEQYF
TRBV28	TRBJ2-7	CASSLILAGESYEQYF
TRBV19	TRBJ2-2	CASSKGRSGELLF
TRBV20-1	TRBJ2-7	CSQRVSGKQYF
TRBV5-1	TRBJ1-5	CASSHEPGQPQHF
TRBV19	TRBJ2-7	CASSTNRGGTYEQYF
TRBV9	TRBJ2-3	CASSFPNLGGSNTDTQYF
TRBV5-1	TRBJ2-7	CASSFSVAETPYEQYF
TRBV4-3	TRBJ2-7	CASSQDDRGYEQYF
TRBV5-1	TRBJ1-2	CASSFEATGGGYTF
TRBV6-5	TRBJ2-7	CASSYRAGGQREQYF
TRBV6-5	TRBJ1-6	CASIFGQGQNSPLHF
TRBV9	TRBJ2-3	CASSVYGLAGGAGTQYF
TRBV24-1	TRBJ2-1	CATKASGLDEQFF
TRBV19	TRBJ1-6	CASSNKGQNSPLHF
TRBV24-1	TRBJ2-1	CATSANDGTGTYNEQFF
TRBV7-9	TRBJ1-1	CASSLMNTEAFF
TRBV4-1	TRBJ2-7	CASSQPGSPLSYEQYF
TRBV6-1	TRBJ2-5	CASREPSGRGKETQYF